These 5 T cell receptor beta chains share one sample of origin, sequenced in a study of technical replicates of blood from a handful of donors. Measured with immunoSEQ multiplex PCR; TCRdb has only the in-frame clones, and not every one. The data contain some 13,000 clones, roughly 94% of them seen just once; the ten biggest clones take up around 7%. The sample was PBMCs. These receptors were taken from a human donor in good health.

The chain couples TRBV18 to TRBJ2-7, with 9 bases fitting TRBD2. Germline CDR1 reads KGHSH; CDR2 reads LQKENI. The V segment lost 3 bases and the J segment 2 bases; nucleotides outside the gene matches: 5. The CDR3 is 15 amino acids. The CDR3 protein is CASSPLTSGPYEQYF. CDR3 nucleotide sequence: TGTGCCAGCTCACCCCTGACTAGCGGTCCCTACGAGCAGTACTTC.

This clone has a single count. This sample also contains other DNA sequences that code for the same CDR3. The genes are TRBV11-2 and TRBJ1-1, with 8 bases aligning to TRBD1. Per germline, CDR1 SGHAT and CDR2 FQNNGV. The CDR3 consists of 15 residues. J was trimmed by 4 bases and V by 1 base; bases with no gene match: 5. The CDR3: CASSLGTGPVTEAFF. In DNA, the CDR3 is TGTGCCAGCAGCTTAGGGACAGGGCCCGTCACTGAAGCTTTCTTT. Together with reference TRBV11-2 and TRBJ1-1, the CDR3 gives the full variable domain: EAGVAQSPRYKIIEKRQSVAFWCNPISGHATLYWYQQILGQGPKLLIQFQNNGVVDDSQLPKDRFSAERLKGVDSTLKIQPAKLEDSAVYLCASSLGTGPVTEAFFGQGTRLTVV.

CDR3 coding DNA: TGTGCCACCGATAGCGCGAGATCCTACGAGCAGTACTTC. As protein: CATDSARSYEQYF. The rearrangement joins TRBV6-1 to TRBJ2-7; possible D gene TRBD2, 5 bases. Germline-derived CDR1 and CDR2 are MNHNS and SASEGT. This CDR3 is 13 amino acids long. V was clipped by 10 bases and J by 1 base, with 14 bases between them.

V gene TRBV7-2 combines with J gene TRBJ2-1; 10 bases agree with TRBD1. Trimming at V came to 5 bases and at J to 8 bases, leaving 3 bases not matched to a gene. CDR3 size: 13 residues. CDR1 and CDR2 (germline): SGHTA, FQGNSA. In DNA, the CDR3 is TGTGCCAGCAGCCCAGGGACAGGGGATGAGCAGTTCTTC. Translation gives CASSPGTGDEQFF.

The genes are TRBV12-5 and TRBJ1-5, with D unresolved. Germline V gives CDR1 LGHNT, CDR2 FRNRAP. The CDR3 extends over 14 amino acids. V was clipped by 2 bases and J by 6 bases, with 11 bases between them. The CDR3 region is CASGLNDGPQPQHF. The CDR3 DNA reads as TGTGCTAGTGGTTTGAATGATGGGCCTCAGCCCCAGCATTTT. The complete variable domain, with remaining parts taken from reference TRBV12-5 and TRBJ1-5, reads DARVTQTPRHKVTEMGQEVTMRCQPILGHNTVFWYRQTMMQGLELLAYFRNRAPLDDSGMPKDRFSAEMPDATLATLKIQPSEPRDSAVYFCASGLNDGPQPQHFGDGTRLSIL.